These T cell receptor beta chains were read from a single sample in a study of glioma-infiltrating T cells. One entry per CDR3 protein, called by TCRdb with MiXCR from the multiplex PCR reads. This sample yields more than 300,000 distinct CDR3 sequences, of which less than 50% are seen a single time; around 11% belongs to the top ten. The source material was glioma tissue, nonneoplastic brain tissue, or PBMCs (not recorded which). Receptors originate from a human donor with low-grade glioma or glioblastoma, undergoing nonglioma brain surgery, or in good health (not recorded which). The CDR3 runs from the conserved cysteine through the conserved F or W. A D gene is named only where the DNA matches it firmly. Clone size is not always given. Where it is, it says once, few, many or a class for expanded clones.

V: TRBV4-3
D: -
size: many
J: TRBJ1-2
DNA: TGCGCCAGCAGCCAAGGGCCCGAAACAGGACACTATGGCTACACCTTC
CDR3: CASSQGPETGHYGYTF

V: TRBV19
D: -
size: -
J: TRBJ1-2
DNA: TGTGCCAGTAGCACCGGACAGCCCTATGGCTACACCTTC
CDR3: CASSTGQPYGYTF

V: TRBV15
D: TRBD1
size: few
J: TRBJ2-1
DNA: TGTGCCACCAGCAGAGATGGGGCGACAGGGGATGAGCAGTTCTTC
CDR3: CATSRDGATGDEQFF

V: TRBV4-3
D: -
size: many
J: TRBJ1-1
DNA: TGCGCCAGCAGCCAAGATCCGGGGGTATTCACTGAAGCTTTCTTT
CDR3: CASSQDPGVFTEAFF

V: TRBV27
D: TRBD1
size: many
J: TRBJ1-5
DNA: TGTGCCAGCAGTTCCCTTTGGGACAGAGTTAGCAATCAGCCCCAGCATTTT
CDR3: CASSSLWDRVSNQPQHF

V: TRBV12-3/TRBV12-4
D: -
size: few
J: TRBJ2-1
DNA: TGTGCCAGCATTCCGGAGGGCAGGGAAATCTCTCAGTTCTTC
CDR3: CASIPEGREISQFF

V: TRBV6-2/TRBV6-3
D: TRBD1
size: many
J: TRBJ2-3
DNA: TGTGCCAGCAGTTACTCGGACAGGGGAGAAGAAACAGATACGCAGTATTTT
CDR3: CASSYSDRGEETDTQYF

V: TRBV20-1
D: TRBD1
size: -
J: TRBJ2-7
DNA: TGCAGTGCATCTACAGGGGACGCTTCCTACGAGCAGTACTTC
CDR3: CSASTGDASYEQYF

V: TRBV6-1
D: -
size: -
J: TRBJ2-1
DNA: TGTGCCAGCAGTAACCAGACCCGAACTAATGAGCAGTTCTTC
CDR3: CASSNQTRTNEQFF

V: TRBV20-1
D: TRBD2
size: -
J: TRBJ2-1
DNA: TGCAGTGCTCGTAGCGGGAGGCAGAACAATGAGCAGTTCTTC
CDR3: CSARSGRQNNEQFF

V: TRBV4-3
D: TRBD1
size: few
J: TRBJ1-5
DNA: TGCGCCAGCAGCCATGGACAGGGGTCGAATCAGCCCCAGCATTTT
CDR3: CASSHGQGSNQPQHF

V: TRBV7-2
D: -
size: many
J: TRBJ2-3
DNA: TGTGCCAGCAGCTCCCCACGAGGACCCACAGATACGCAGTATTTT
CDR3: CASSSPRGPTDTQYF

V: TRBV20-1
D: -
size: many
J: TRBJ1-2
DNA: TGCAGTGCCGACCGGGGCGCGACCTATGGCTACACCTTC
CDR3: CSADRGATYGYTF

V: TRBV7-2
D: -
size: few
J: TRBJ2-1
DNA: TGTGCCAGCAGCGCTGACCCTTACTTCTACAATGAGCAGTTCTTC
CDR3: CASSADPYFYNEQFF

V: TRBV5-1
D: -
size: -
J: TRBJ1-3
DNA: TGCGCCAGCAGCCCCCAGGGACTTCTCTCTGGAGACACCATATATTTT
CDR3: CASSPQGLLSGDTIYF

V: TRBV6-5
D: TRBD2
size: -
J: TRBJ2-1
DNA: TGTGCCTGCAGTTACTCTTGGACTAGCGGGAACTACAATGAGCAGTTCTTC
CDR3: CACSYSWTSGNYNEQFF

V: TRBV19
D: -
size: few
J: TRBJ1-2
DNA: TGTGCCAGTAGTATCCAGGGCAACATGAACGGCTACACCTTC
CDR3: CASSIQGNMNGYTF

V: TRBV7-2
D: -
size: -
J: TRBJ2-7
DNA: TGTGCCAGCAGGGCACGGGAAAGTTCCTACGAGCAGTACTTC
CDR3: CASRARESSYEQYF

V: TRBV12-3/TRBV12-4
D: -
size: -
J: TRBJ2-1
DNA: TGTGCCAGCAGTTTACCGGGACCCTTGGAGCAGTTCTTC
CDR3: CASSLPGPLEQFF

V: TRBV7-2
D: -
size: -
J: TRBJ1-3
DNA: TGTGCCAGCAGGGATGACAACTCTGGAAACACCATATATTTT
CDR3: CASRDDNSGNTIYF

V: TRBV6-2/TRBV6-3
D: TRBD1
size: -
J: TRBJ2-7
DNA: TGTGCCAGCAGCACGTCGGACAGGGCCTACGAGCAGTACTTC
CDR3: CASSTSDRAYEQYF

V: TRBV6-5
D: TRBD1
size: many
J: TRBJ2-3
DNA: TGTGCCAGCAGTTACTCCGGGACAGCAGCTAGCACAGATACGCAGTATTTT
CDR3: CASSYSGTAASTDTQYF

V: TRBV28
D: -
size: -
J: TRBJ2-1
DNA: TGTGCCAGCAGACAGATTTACAATGAGCAGTTCTTC
CDR3: CASRQIYNEQFF

V: TRBV6-2/TRBV6-3
D: -
size: many
J: TRBJ1-6
DNA: TGTGCCAGCCGGCGGTTTAATTCACCCCTCCACTTT
CDR3: CASRRFNSPLHF

V: TRBV20-1
D: -
size: -
J: TRBJ2-5
DNA: TGCAGTGCTAGAGACCTCGACGGAGGTCCTAGGGAGACCCAGTACTTC
CDR3: CSARDLDGGPRETQYF

V: TRBV27
D: TRBD2
size: -
J: TRBJ2-2
DNA: TGTGCCAGCAGTTACCTGGGGGAGGGCACCGGGGAGCTGTTTTTT
CDR3: CASSYLGEGTGELFF

V: TRBV7-8
D: TRBD2
size: -
J: TRBJ2-1
DNA: TGTGCCAGCAGCCTGCCTTTAGCGGGAGGGCTAGGTGAGCAGTTCTTC
CDR3: CASSLPLAGGLGEQFF

V: TRBV19
D: -
size: -
J: TRBJ1-4
DNA: TGTGCCAGTAGTAGTCAGGGGATGGCTAATGAAAAACTGTTTTTT
CDR3: CASSSQGMANEKLFF

V: TRBV18
D: -
size: few
J: TRBJ2-5
DNA: TGTGCCAGCTCACCAAGAGGACCTTCCGAGACCCAGTACTTC
CDR3: CASSPRGPSETQYF

V: TRBV7-2
D: TRBD2
size: -
J: TRBJ2-1
DNA: TGTGCCAGCAGCCGACCCGGGAGGTCTCGATCCGTCTCCTACAATGAGCAGTTCTTC
CDR3: CASSRPGRSRSVSYNEQFF

V: TRBV7-9
D: -
size: -
J: TRBJ1-1
DNA: TGTGCCAGCAGCTTAAGAGGGGTGAACACTGAAGCTTTCTTT
CDR3: CASSLRGVNTEAFF

V: TRBV19
D: TRBD1
size: few
J: TRBJ2-7
DNA: TGTGCCAGTAGTATGGGACAGTACTACGAGCAGTACTTC
CDR3: CASSMGQYYEQYF

V: TRBV27
D: TRBD2
size: -
J: TRBJ2-3
DNA: TGTGCCAGCAGCCTAGGGCTAGCGGGTCCCCCGGATACGCTGTATTTT
CDR3: CASSLGLAGPPDTLYF

V: TRBV6-2/TRBV6-3
D: TRBD2
size: -
J: TRBJ2-3
DNA: TGTGCCAGCAGTGAGATAGCGGGAGGAGGAGGAGATACGCAGTATTTT
CDR3: CASSEIAGGGGDTQYF

V: TRBV4-2
D: -
size: -
J: TRBJ2-4
DNA: TGTGCCAGCAGCCAAGATATCCGAGAGATCAGCATTCAGTACTTC
CDR3: CASSQDIREISIQYF

V: TRBV7-2
D: -
size: few
J: TRBJ2-7
DNA: TGTGCCAGCAGCGATACTAGGCCCGAGCAGTACTTC
CDR3: CASSDTRPEQYF

V: TRBV6-2/TRBV6-3
D: TRBD1
size: -
J: TRBJ2-3
DNA: TGTGCCAGCTACTCAGGACAGGGGGCAGATACGCAGTATTTT
CDR3: CASYSGQGADTQYF

V: TRBV28
D: TRBD1
size: -
J: TRBJ2-3
DNA: TGTGCCAGCAGTTCCATGACAGGGCCTTACACAGATACGCAGTATTTT
CDR3: CASSSMTGPYTDTQYF

V: TRBV15
D: -
size: -
J: TRBJ2-1
DNA: TGTGCCACCAGCAGAAGCTCTGAGGGCTGGGAGCAGTTCTTC
CDR3: CATSRSSEGWEQFF

V: TRBV20-1
D: TRBD2
size: few
J: TRBJ2-5
DNA: TGCAGCCTAGGGACTAGCGGGACACAGACCCAGTACTTC
CDR3: CSLGTSGTQTQYF

V: TRBV4-3
D: -
size: few
J: TRBJ2-4
DNA: TGCGCCAGCAGCCAAGACGGAACGGGCCCAGCCAAAAACATTCAGTACTTC
CDR3: CASSQDGTGPAKNIQYF